This T cell receptor (beta chain) was sequenced during a study of OX40 agonist ivuxolimab in advanced cancers. Looking at the study overall: Patients undergoing dose escalation presented with hepatocellular carcinoma, melanoma, renal cell or head and neck cancer. Eligibility rules accepted prior anti-PD-1, anti-PD-L1 or anti-CTLA-4 therapy, and 30% to 40% had some.

TCRdb's copy holds only in-frame clones and misses some; the assay was immunoSEQ multiplex PCR. The sample holds some 61,000 clones, 85% to 90% seen once. The CDR3 runs to 15 residues. Germline assignment: CDR1 SGHRS and CDR2 YFSETQ. The ends were cut back, 1 base at V and 2 bases at J, with 10 bases in the middle. Sample: CD4+ or CD8+ T cells sorted from blood, taken in a trial of the OX40 agonist ivuxolimab. The origin of this receptor is an adult with an advanced solid tumor such as melanoma, head and neck, liver or kidney cancer. This chain uses TRBV5-1 with TRBJ2-1, with a tentative D call TRBD2 (5 bases). The CDR3 nucleotides read TGCGCCAGCAGCTTGCCCGGGGAGCCCTACAATGAGCAGTTCTTC. Protein sequence: CASSLPGEPYNEQFF.